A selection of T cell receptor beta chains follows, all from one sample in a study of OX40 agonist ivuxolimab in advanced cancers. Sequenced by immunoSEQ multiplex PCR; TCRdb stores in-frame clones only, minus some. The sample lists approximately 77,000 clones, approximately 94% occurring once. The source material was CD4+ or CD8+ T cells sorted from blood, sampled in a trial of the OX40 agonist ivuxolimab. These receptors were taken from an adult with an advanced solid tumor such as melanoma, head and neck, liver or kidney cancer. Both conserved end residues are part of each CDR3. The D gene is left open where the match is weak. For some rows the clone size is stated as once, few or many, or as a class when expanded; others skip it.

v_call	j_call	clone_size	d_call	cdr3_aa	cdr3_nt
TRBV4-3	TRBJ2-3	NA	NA	CASSQEVSYGSTDTQYF	TGCGCCAGCAGCCAAGAGGTTAGCTATGGGAGCACAGATACGCAGTATTTT
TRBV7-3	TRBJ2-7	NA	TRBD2	CASSLTGSSGRNEQYF	TGTGCCAGCAGCTTAACGGGCTCTAGCGGGAGGAACGAGCAGTACTTC
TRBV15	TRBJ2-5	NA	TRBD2	CATNHGTSKETQYF	TGTGCCACCAACCACGGGACTAGCAAAGAGACCCAGTACTTC
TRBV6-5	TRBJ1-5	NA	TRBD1	CASRSGGGNQPQHF	TGTGCCAGCAGGTCAGGGGGTGGCAATCAGCCCCAGCATTTT
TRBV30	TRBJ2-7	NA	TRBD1	CAWSAGQVYEQYF	TGTGCCTGGAGTGCTGGACAGGTATACGAGCAGTACTTC
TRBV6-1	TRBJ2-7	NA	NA	CASREEQGWSYEQYF	TGTGCCAGCAGGGAGGAACAGGGATGGTCCTACGAGCAGTACTTC
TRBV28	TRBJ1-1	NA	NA	CASSRWGSTEAFF	TGTGCCAGCAGTCGGTGGGGGAGCACTGAAGCTTTCTTT
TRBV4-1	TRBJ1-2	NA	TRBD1	CASSPLQGAIAGYTF	TGCGCCAGCAGCCCCCTCCAGGGGGCCATAGCCGGCTACACCTTC
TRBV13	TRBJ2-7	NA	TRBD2	CASRSSGSGYEQYF	TGTGCCAGCAGATCTAGCGGGAGTGGGTACGAGCAGTACTTC
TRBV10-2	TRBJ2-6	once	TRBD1	CASQGQGVPGGANVLTF	TGCGCCAGCCAGGGACAGGGGGTGCCCGGAGGGGCCAACGTCCTGACTTTC
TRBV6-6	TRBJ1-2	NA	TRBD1	CASSYATGGYGYTF	TGTGCCAGCAGTTACGCTACAGGGGGGTATGGCTACACCTTC
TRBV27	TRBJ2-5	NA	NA	CASSNRIPQETQYF	TGTGCCAGCAGCAACAGAATTCCCCAAGAGACCCAGTACTTC
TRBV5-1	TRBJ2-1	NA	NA	CASSLVADNEQFF	TGCGCCAGCAGCTTGGTAGCGGACAATGAGCAGTTCTTC
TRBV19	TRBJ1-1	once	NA	CASRPSGENTEAFF	TGTGCCAGTAGACCCTCGGGGGAGAACACTGAAGCTTTCTTT
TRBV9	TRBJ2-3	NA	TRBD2	CASSVPLAGAPDTQYF	TGTGCCAGCAGCGTGCCACTAGCGGGAGCCCCAGATACGCAGTATTTT
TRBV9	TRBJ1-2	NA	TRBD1	CASSVEWTGYYGYTF	TGTGCCAGCAGCGTAGAGTGGACAGGGTACTATGGCTACACCTTC
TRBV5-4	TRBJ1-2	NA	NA	CASSFNPGEVYGYTF	TGTGCCAGCAGCTTTAATCCAGGGGAGGTATATGGCTACACCTTC